This passage covers 6 T cell receptor beta chains from one sample sequenced in a study of regulatory T cells in long-lasting Graves disease. Indicated time point: persistent/refractory GD, antithyroid drugs over 5 years with positive TRAb. With RNA extracted from PBMCs as input, the TCR library was made. To make TCR beta libraries, researchers used iRepertoire HTBI primers and Arm-PCR of CDR3 regions. TCRdb analysed the multiplex PCR reads with MiXCR anew, one entry per CDR3 protein. The data show about 470,000 distinct CDR3 sequences, with roughly 21% seen just once and 7.1% held by the top ten. The sequencing used peripheral blood mononuclear cells (PBMCs), collected when the disease was refractory, from a patient treated with antithyroid drugs. The receptors come from a female donor with Graves disease.

This clonotype appeared a few times. This chain uses TRBV4-2 with TRBJ1-2; 11 nucleotides align to TRBD1. V shed 2 bases and J 12 bases; nucleotides not matched to a gene: 5. Germline-derived CDR1 and CDR2 are LGHNA and YNFKEQ. The CDR3 has 13 amino acids. The CDR3 DNA sequence: TGTGCCAGCAGCCAATGGGACAGGGGGAGCCACACCTTC. This codes for CASSQWDRGSHTF.

Turning to this clonotype: A much bigger clone sits one base away, suggesting this may be a read error. The chain carries TRBV28 and TRBJ2-7, with D tentatively TRBD2 (5 bases). The germline gives CDR1 MDHEN, CDR2 SYDVKM. CDR3 length: 12 amino acids. With 5 bases removed from V and 9 bases from J, the gap between germline ends came to 14 bases. CDR3 amino acids: CASSPSGWGQYF. The CDR3 nucleotides are TGTGCCAGCAGTCCCTCGGGGTGGGGGCAGTACTTC. The entire variable domain, with the rest obtained from reference TRBV28 and TRBJ2-7, is as follows: DVKVTQSSRYLVKRTGEKVFLECVQDMDHENMFWYRQDPGLGLRLIYFSYDVKMKEKGDIPEGYSVSREKKERFSLILESASTNQTSMYLCASSPSGWGQYFGPGTRLTVT.

The rearrangement joins TRBV27 to TRBJ2-3; the match to TRBD2 covers 7 bases. V lost 7 bases, J lost 1 base, and 8 bases stayed unmatched. Germline V lookup: CDR1 MNHEY, CDR2 SMNVEV (reference sequence). The CDR3 consists of 15 residues. The CDR3 here is CASTWGREGTDTQYF. Here the CDR3 DNA reads TGTGCCAGCACCTGGGGGAGGGAGGGCACAGATACGCAGTATTTT.

In this sample, this clonotype turned up a few times. CDR3 nucleotides: TGTGCCAGTAGACCAGGGTGGGACACCATATATTTT. Residues: CASRPGWDTIYF. J is TRBJ1-3 and V is TRBV19; D perhaps matches TRBD1 (5 bases). The CDR3 consists of 12 residues. V was trimmed by 6 bases and J by 8 bases, leaving 11 bases between them. Germline V CDR1 and CDR2: LNHDA, SQIVND (reference sequence).

In this sample, this clonotype turned up many times. The rearrangement joins TRBV6-1 to TRBJ1-1, with 9 bases aligning to TRBD1. The CDR3 is 13 residues long. Germline values: CDR1 MNHNS, CDR2 SASEGT. V lost 6 bases to trimming and J lost 6 bases; unmatched junction nucleotides: 5. CDR3 protein: CASRNRDRAEAFF. Here the CDR3 DNA reads TGTGCCAGCAGGAACCGGGACAGGGCTGAAGCTTTCTTT.

CDR3 loop: CASSLGYGGVSDTQYF. CDR3 bases: TGTGCCAGCAGCTTAGGATACGGAGGGGTATCAGATACGCAGTATTTT. The rearrangement joins TRBV7-2 to TRBJ2-3; D possibly corresponds to TRBD2 (6 bases). CDR1 and CDR2 from the germline V gene are SGHTA and FQGNSA. The CDR3 extends over 16 amino acids. V was cut by 1 base and J by 4 bases, with 15 bases left in between. The full variable domain, rest sourced from reference TRBV7-2 and TRBJ2-3, is GAGVSQSPSNKVTEKGKDVELRCDPISGHTALYWYRQSLGQGLEFLIYFQGNSAPDKSGLPSDRFSAERTGGSVSTLTIQRTQQEDSAVYLCASSLGYGGVSDTQYFGPGTRLTVL.